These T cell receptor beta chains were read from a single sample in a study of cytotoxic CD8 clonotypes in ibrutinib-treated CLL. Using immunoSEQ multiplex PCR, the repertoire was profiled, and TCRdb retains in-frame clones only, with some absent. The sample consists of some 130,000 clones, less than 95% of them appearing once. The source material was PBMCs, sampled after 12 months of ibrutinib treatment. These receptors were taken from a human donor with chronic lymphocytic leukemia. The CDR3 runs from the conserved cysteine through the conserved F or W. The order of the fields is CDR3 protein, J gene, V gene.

CASSPGNEQYF,TRBJ2-7,TRBV6-5
CASSPGTAFEQYF,TRBJ2-7,TRBV27
CASSLGTSSNQPQHF,TRBJ1-5,TRBV5-4
CASSRGLAGASYEQYF,TRBJ2-7,TRBV18
CASSLQDRSTDTQYF,TRBJ2-3,TRBV4-3
CASSSHQETQYF,TRBJ2-5,TRBV11-3
CAGQGHEQFF,TRBJ2-1,TRBV2
CASSLSLGQSDTQYF,TRBJ2-3,TRBV7-9
CASSSREGQYF,TRBJ2-3,TRBV12-5
CASRDRGRDTQYF,TRBJ2-3,TRBV27
CASTRSSYNEQFF,TRBJ2-1,TRBV19
CASSLVSNEQYF,TRBJ2-7,TRBV5-6
CASSPNHQGSNTEAFF,TRBJ1-1,TRBV18
CASSISSGDYEQYF,TRBJ2-7,TRBV19
CASSLMAGATYEQYF,TRBJ2-7,TRBV7-3
CASSFRTGGEKLFF,TRBJ1-4,TRBV5-1
CASRPIRGGSGELFF,TRBJ2-2,TRBV7-3
CASSEPGQGASGANVLTF,TRBJ2-6,TRBV28
CASSIVAGSSYEQYF,TRBJ2-7,TRBV19
CASSLTDLTNEQFF,TRBJ2-1,TRBV7-9
CASSAGDRGHEKLFF,TRBJ1-4,TRBV6-5
CASSLGGTNQETQYF,TRBJ2-5,TRBV7-7
CASTFGGNEQFF,TRBJ2-1,TRBV10-2
CASSETGPPGAKNIQYF,TRBJ2-4,TRBV6-1
CASSYSGGPQHF,TRBJ1-5,TRBV5-1
CASSISERAGNQPQHF,TRBJ1-5,TRBV19
CASRDTRQGGIDEQFF,TRBJ2-1,TRBV6-6
CASSTPPRGVQSYNEQFF,TRBJ2-1,TRBV19
CSARGDHEQYF,TRBJ2-7,TRBV20-1